This T cell receptor (beta chain) came from a study of CD8 T cells in Susac syndrome (dated by TCRdb to between 2019 and 2020). For the study in its entirety: Of the Susac syndrome patients who were sequenced, under ten were in clinical remission while about six had clinically active disease. Susac syndrome patients were therapy-naive, on corticosteroids (some also receiving IVIg), or on IVIg alone at blood withdrawal. Clonality of the CD8+ T cell repertoire was compared between roughly eleven healthy donors, roughly 14 Susac syndrome patients and around 16 multiple sclerosis patients. Repertoire sequencing was used to test whether CD8+ T cell activation and differentiation in Susac syndrome was antigen driven.

Its CDR3 holds 17 amino acids, cysteine through phenylalanine. The read is trimmed to its CDR3 DNA, 51 bases read in frame from base 1. CDR1 SGHTA and CDR2 FQGNSA were looked up in the germline V gene. The trim is 2 bases for V and 2 bases for J, with a gap of 17 bases between the germline ends. Peripheral blood CD8+ and CD4+ T cells from healthy donors, Susac syndrome patients and multiple sclerosis patients were profiled using high-throughput TCR beta sequencing. The Susac syndrome patients fulfilled recently defined diagnostic criteria for definite or probable disease. Bulk CD8+ and CD4+ T cells were purified by magnetic negative isolation, while CD8+ TEMRA cells were enriched using FACS. Blood was collected in EDTA tubes and processed within 24 hours, with PBMCs isolated through density gradient centrifugation. PBMCs destined for TCR sequencing were cryopreserved in liquid nitrogen and later thawed in a 37 °C water bath. A purity of at least 90% was achieved for sorted or isolated CD4+, CD8+ and CD8+ TEMRA cells.

RNA was extracted using the RNeasy kit, and about 0.45 to 1 ug of the RNA was reverse transcribed with random hexamers. TCR beta CDR3 regions were amplified with the immunoSEQ multiplex PCR assay covering 54 Vbeta and 13 Jbeta segments. PCR amplification bias was corrected by using a synthetic template baseline for primer optimization and computational correction. The study's own analysis went as follows. Reads were assigned to V, D and J genes according to IMGT and analyzed in immunoSEQ Analyzer, with only productive sequences retained. To calculate clonality, Shannon entropy was normalized by log2 of the number of productive unique sequences and then subtracted from one. For each patient and control, public and private clones were evaluated within the 100 most prevalent clones. Susac-specific clones were defined as absent from healthy and MS cohorts, 1052 published viral clones and other ImmuneACCESS disease sequences. TCRdb applied fastp at Q25 and MiXCR to the public reads, then kept only in-frame beta chains. Identical CDR3 protein sequences are pooled into one entry, listed with their most common genes and DNA. For this entry, the V and J calls and clone size follow TCRdb and not the study's own pipeline. The sample data list some 58,000 distinct CDR3 sequences, and over 90% of these were observed just once. Roughly 0.79% of the sample is in the top ten clones.

General study outcomes and caveats: Susac syndrome CD8+ repertoires showed clonal expansion, highest in CD8+ TEMRA cells and greater in clinically active than remitting patients. Sixteen and five Susac-specific public clones were found in the total CD8+ and CD8+ TEMRA repertoires, respectively. The study acknowledged that relatively few individuals were included in the TCR sequencing and HLA analysis.

For this clonotype: Its antigen is currently not known. Base qualities are not at hand, and no much larger clone is one base apart.

The sequence links TRBV7-2 to TRBJ2-3; a weak D assignment points to TRBD2 (6 bases agree). This clonotype was obtained from a human donor with Susac syndrome. Sequencing was carried out using CD8+ T cells from PBMCs. The nucleotide sequence reads as follows: TGTGCCAGCAGCTTACTCGGAGGGGCGGGAACCACAGATACGCAGTATTTT. Translated, this gives CASSLLGGAGTTDTQYF.